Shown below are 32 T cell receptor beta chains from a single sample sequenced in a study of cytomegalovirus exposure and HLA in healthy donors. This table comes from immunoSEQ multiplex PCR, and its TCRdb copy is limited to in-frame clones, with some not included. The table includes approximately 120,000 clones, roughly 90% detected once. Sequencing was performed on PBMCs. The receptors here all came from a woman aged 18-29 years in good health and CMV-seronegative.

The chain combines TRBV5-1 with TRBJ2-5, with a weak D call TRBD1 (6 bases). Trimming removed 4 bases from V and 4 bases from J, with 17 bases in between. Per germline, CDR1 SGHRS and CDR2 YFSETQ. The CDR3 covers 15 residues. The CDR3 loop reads CASSPDPGDIETQYF. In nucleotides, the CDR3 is TGCGCCAGCAGCCCCGACCCAGGGGACATAGAGACCCAGTACTTC. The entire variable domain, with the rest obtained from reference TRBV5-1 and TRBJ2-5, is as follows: KAGVTQTPRYLIKTRGQQVTLSCSPISGHRSVSWYQQTPGQGLQFLFEYFSETQRNKGNFPGRFSGRQFSNSRSEMNVSTLELGDSALYLCASSPDPGDIETQYFGPGTRLLVL.

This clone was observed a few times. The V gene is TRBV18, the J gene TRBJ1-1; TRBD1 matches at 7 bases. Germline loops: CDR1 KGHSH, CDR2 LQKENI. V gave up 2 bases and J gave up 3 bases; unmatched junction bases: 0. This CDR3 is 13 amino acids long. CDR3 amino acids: CASSPTGDTEAFF. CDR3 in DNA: TGTGCCAGCTCACCAACAGGGGACACTGAAGCTTTCTTT.

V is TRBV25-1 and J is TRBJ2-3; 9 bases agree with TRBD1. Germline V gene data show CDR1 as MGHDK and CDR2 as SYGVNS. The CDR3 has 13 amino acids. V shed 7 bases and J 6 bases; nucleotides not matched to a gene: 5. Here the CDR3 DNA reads TGTGCCAGCATACAGGGGGCGGGGGATACGCAGTATTTT. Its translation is CASIQGAGDTQYF. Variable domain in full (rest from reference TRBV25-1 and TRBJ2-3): EADIYQTPRYLVIGTGKKITLECSQTMGHDKMYWYQQDPGMELHLIHYSYGVNSTEKGDLSSESTVSRIRTEHFPLTLESARPSHTSQYLCASIQGAGDTQYFGPGTRLTVL.

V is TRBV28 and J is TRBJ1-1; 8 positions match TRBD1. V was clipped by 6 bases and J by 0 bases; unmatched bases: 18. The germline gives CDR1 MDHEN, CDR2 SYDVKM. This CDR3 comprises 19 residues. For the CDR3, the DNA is TGTGCCAGCAGCCTAGGACTAGGACAGGGCCCTTTTATGAACACTGAAGCTTTCTTT. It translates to CASSLGLGQGPFMNTEAFF.

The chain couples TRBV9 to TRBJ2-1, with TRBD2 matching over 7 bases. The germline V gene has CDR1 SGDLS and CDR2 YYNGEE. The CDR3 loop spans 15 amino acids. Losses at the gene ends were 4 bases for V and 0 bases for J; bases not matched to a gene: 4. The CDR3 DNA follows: TGTGCCAGCAGCTCGGGCGGGGGCTCCTACAATGAGCAGTTCTTC. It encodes CASSSGGGSYNEQFF.

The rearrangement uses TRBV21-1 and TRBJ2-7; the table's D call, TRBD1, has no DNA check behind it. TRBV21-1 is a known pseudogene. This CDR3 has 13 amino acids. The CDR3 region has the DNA TGTGCCAGCAGCGGACAGGGCTTTTGCGAGCAGTACTTC. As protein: CASSGQGFCEQYF.

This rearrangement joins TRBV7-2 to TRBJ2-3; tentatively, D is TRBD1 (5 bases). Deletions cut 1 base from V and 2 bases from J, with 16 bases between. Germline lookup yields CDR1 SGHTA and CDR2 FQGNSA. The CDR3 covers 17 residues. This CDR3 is CASSLVGSVGATDTQYF. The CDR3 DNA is TGTGCCAGCAGCTTAGTAGGTTCGGTTGGGGCCACAGATACGCAGTATTTT.

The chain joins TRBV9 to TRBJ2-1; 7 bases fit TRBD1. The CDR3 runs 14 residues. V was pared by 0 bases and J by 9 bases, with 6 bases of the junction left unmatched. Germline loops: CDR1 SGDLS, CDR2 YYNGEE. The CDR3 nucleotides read TGTGCCAGCAGCGTAGACAGGGGCGGCGGTGAGCAGTTCTTC. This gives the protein CASSVDRGGGEQFF.

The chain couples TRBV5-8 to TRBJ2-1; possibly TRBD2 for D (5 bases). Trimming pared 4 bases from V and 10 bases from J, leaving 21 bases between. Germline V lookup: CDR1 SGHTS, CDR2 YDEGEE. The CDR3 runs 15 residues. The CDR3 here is CASSGGGSWAGEQFF. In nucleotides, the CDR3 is TGTGCCAGCAGCGGAGGCGGATCGTGGGCGGGCGAGCAGTTCTTC. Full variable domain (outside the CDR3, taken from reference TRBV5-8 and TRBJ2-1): EAGVTQSPTHLIKTRGQQATLRCSPISGHTSVYWYQQALGLGLQFLLWYDEGEERNRGNFPPRFSGRQFPNYSSELNVNALELEDSALYLCASSGGGSWAGEQFFGPGTRLTVL.

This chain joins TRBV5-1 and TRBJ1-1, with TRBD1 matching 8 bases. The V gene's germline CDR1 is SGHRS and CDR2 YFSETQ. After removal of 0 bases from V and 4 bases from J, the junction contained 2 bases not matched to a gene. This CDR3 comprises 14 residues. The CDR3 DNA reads TGCGCCAGCAGCTTGGGACAGGGGTTCACTGAAGCTTTCTTT. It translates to CASSLGQGFTEAFF.

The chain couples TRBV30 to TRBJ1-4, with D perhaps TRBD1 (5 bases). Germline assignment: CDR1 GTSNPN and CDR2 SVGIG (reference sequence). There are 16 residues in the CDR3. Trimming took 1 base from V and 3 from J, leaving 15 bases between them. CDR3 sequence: CAWSAARAAPNEKLFF. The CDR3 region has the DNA TGTGCCTGGAGTGCTGCCAGGGCAGCTCCTAATGAAAAACTGTTTTTT.

CDR3 DNA: TGTGCCAGCAGCCAAGAACTTTATAGCAATCAGCCCCAGCATTTT. It specifies CASSQELYSNQPQHF. The chain employs TRBV4-2 and TRBJ1-5; D gene uncertain. The CDR3 totals 15 residues. Germline lookup yields CDR1 LGHNA and CDR2 YNFKEQ. V lost 0 bases and J 0 bases, leaving 6 bases between the germline ends.

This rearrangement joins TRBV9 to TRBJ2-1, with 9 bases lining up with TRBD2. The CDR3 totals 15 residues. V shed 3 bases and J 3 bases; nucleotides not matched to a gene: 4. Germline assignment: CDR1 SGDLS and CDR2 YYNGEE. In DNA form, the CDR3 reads TGTGCCAGCAGCGGCCTAGCGGGACTCTACAATGAGCAGTTCTTC. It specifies CASSGLAGLYNEQFF.

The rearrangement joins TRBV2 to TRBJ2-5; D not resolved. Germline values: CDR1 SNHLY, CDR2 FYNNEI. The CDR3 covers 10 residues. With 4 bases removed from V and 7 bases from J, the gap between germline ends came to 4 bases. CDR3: CASSAVTQYF. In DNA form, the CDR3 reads TGTGCCAGCAGTGCGGTGACCCAGTACTTC.

CDR3 coding DNA: TGTGCCAGCAGTTTATTGGCTAGCGGGAGCCAAGAGACCCAGTACTTC. Translation gives CASSLLASGSQETQYF. The J gene is TRBJ2-5, the V gene TRBV28; 10 bases are shared with TRBD2. The V gene's germline CDR1 is MDHEN and CDR2 SYDVKM. Losses at the gene ends were 1 base for V and 1 base for J; bases not matched to a gene: 3. The CDR3 runs 16 residues. The entire variable domain, with the rest obtained from reference TRBV28 and TRBJ2-5, is as follows: DVKVTQSSRYLVKRTGEKVFLECVQDMDHENMFWYRQDPGLGLRLIYFSYDVKMKEKGDIPEGYSVSREKKERFSLILESASTNQTSMYLCASSLLASGSQETQYFGPGTRLLVL.

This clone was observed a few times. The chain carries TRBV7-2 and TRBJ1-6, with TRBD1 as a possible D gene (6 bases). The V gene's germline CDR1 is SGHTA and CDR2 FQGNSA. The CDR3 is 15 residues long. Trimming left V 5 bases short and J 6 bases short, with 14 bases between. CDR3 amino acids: CASSLTGTPNSPLHF. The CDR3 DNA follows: TGTGCCAGCAGCCTCACCGGGACACCTAATTCACCCCTCCACTTT.

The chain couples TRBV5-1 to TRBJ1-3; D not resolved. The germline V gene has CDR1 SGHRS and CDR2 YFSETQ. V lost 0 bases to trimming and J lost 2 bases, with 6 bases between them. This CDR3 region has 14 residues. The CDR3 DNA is TGCGCCAGCAGCTTGGGTGGCCCTGGAAACACCATATATTTT. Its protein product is CASSLGGPGNTIYF.

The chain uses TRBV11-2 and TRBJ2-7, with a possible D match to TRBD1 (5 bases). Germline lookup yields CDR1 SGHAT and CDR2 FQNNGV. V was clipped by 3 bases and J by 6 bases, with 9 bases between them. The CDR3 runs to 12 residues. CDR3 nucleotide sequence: TGTGCCAGCAGCTTGACAGTTAGCGAGCAGTACTTC. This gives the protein CASSLTVSEQYF.

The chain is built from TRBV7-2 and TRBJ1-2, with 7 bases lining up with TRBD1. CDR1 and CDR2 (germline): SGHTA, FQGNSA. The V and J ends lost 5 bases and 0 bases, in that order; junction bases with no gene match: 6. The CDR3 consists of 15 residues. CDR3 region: CASSLKGQPNYGYTF. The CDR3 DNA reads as TGTGCCAGCAGCCTCAAGGGACAGCCTAACTATGGCTACACCTTC.

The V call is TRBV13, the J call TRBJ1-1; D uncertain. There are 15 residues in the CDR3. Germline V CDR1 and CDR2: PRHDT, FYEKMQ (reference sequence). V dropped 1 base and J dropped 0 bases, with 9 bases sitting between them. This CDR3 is CASSLDELMNTEAFF. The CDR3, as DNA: TGTGCCAGCAGCTTAGATGAGTTAATGAACACTGAAGCTTTCTTT.

The CDR3 loop is CSVEARAGNTIYF. DNA for the CDR3: TGCAGCGTTGAGGCCAGGGCTGGAAACACCATATATTTT. The gene calls are TRBV29-1 and TRBJ1-3; perhaps TRBD1 as D (5 bases). CDR1 is SQVTM, CDR2 ANQGSEA, per germline. The CDR3 contains 13 residues. V lost 3 bases and J lost 2, with 8 bases in between.

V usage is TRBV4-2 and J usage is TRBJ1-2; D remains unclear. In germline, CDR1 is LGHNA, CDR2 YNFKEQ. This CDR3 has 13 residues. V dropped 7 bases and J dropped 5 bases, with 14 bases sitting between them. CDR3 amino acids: CASTPDVRYGYTF. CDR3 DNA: TGTGCCAGCACCCCTGATGTTAGATATGGCTACACCTTC.

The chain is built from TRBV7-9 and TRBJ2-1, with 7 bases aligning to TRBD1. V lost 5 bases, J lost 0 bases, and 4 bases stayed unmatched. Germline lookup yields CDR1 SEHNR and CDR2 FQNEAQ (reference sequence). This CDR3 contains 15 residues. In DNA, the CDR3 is TGTGCCAGCAGCCCGGACAGGAGCTCCTACAATGAGCAGTTCTTC. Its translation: CASSPDRSSYNEQFF.

CDR3: CASSRAGGVRGTQYF. In DNA, the CDR3 is TGTGCCAGCAGCCGTGCGGGGGGGGTACGGGGAACGCAGTATTTT. V is TRBV7-3 and J is TRBJ2-3; 9 nucleotides agree with TRBD2. CDR1 and CDR2 (germline): SGHTA, FQGTGA. The CDR3 runs to 15 residues. V lost 5 bases, J lost 9 bases, and 12 bases stayed unmatched.

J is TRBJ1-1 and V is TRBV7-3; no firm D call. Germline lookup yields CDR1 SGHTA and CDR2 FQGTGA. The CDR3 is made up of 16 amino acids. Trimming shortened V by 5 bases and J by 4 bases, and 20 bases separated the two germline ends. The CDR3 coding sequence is TGTGCCAGCAGCCCACCACTGACACCAGTTTTCACTGAAGCTTTCTTT. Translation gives CASSPPLTPVFTEAFF. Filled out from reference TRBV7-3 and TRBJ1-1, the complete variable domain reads GAGVSQTPSNKVTEKGKYVELRCDPISGHTALYWYRQSLGQGPEFLIYFQGTGAADDSGLPNDRFFAVRPEGSVSTLKIQRTERGDSAVYLCASSPPLTPVFTEAFFGQGTRLTVV.

As DNA, the CDR3 is TGTGCCAGCAGTCGGGACAGGGGGCTTGTATACGGCACAGATACGCAGTATTTT. Translation: CASSRDRGLVYGTDTQYF. The genes are TRBV5-4 and TRBJ2-3, with 12 positions matching TRBD1. The CDR3 sequence is 18 residues long. The V segment lost 5 bases and the J segment 1 base; nucleotides outside the gene matches: 11. The germline V gene encodes CDR1 SGHNT and CDR2 YYREEE (reference sequence).

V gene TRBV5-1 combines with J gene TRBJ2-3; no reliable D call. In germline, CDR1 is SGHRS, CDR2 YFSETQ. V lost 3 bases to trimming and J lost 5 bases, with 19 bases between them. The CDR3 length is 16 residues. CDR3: CASSSTSRFGLDTQYF. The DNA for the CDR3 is TGCGCCAGCAGCTCAACTTCTAGATTTGGTTTAGATACGCAGTATTTT.

The CDR3 sequence is CAWRRSSGANVLTF. The CDR3 DNA follows: TGTGCCTGGAGAAGGAGCTCTGGGGCCAACGTCCTGACTTTC. The chain employs TRBV30 and TRBJ2-6; D not resolved. CDR1 GTSNPN and CDR2 SVGIG come from the germline V gene (reference sequence). The CDR3 runs 14 residues. Trimming removed 3 bases at V and 0 bases at J, with 6 bases between.

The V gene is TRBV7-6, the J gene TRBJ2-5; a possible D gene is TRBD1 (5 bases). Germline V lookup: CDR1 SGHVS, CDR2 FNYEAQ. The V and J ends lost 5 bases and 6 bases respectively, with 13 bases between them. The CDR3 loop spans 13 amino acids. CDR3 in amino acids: CASSPAGSKTQYF. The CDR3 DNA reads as TGTGCCAGCAGCCCGGCAGGGTCGAAGACCCAGTACTTC.

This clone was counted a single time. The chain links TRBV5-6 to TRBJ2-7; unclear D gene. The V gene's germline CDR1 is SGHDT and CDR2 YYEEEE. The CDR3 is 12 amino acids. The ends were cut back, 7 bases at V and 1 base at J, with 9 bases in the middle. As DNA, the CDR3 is TGTGCCAGCTCGCACGGGTCCTACGAGCAGTACTTC. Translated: CASSHGSYEQYF.

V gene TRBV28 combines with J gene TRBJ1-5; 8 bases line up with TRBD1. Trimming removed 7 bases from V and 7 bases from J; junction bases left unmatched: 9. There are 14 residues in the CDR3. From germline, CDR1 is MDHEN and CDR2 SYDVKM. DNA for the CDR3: TGTGCCAGCAACAACCAGGGGGCAAGCCAGCCCCAGCATTTT. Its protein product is CASNNQGASQPQHF.

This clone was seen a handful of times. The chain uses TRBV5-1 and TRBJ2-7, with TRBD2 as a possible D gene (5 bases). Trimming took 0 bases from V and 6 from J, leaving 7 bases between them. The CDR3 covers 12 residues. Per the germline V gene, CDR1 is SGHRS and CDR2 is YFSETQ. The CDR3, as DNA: TGCGCCAGCAGCTTGGGCGAGGGCGAGCAGTACTTC. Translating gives CASSLGEGEQYF.